These 29 T cell receptor beta chains were all obtained from the same sample, sequenced in a study of cytotoxic CD8 clonotypes in ibrutinib-treated CLL. Sequencing was performed with immunoSEQ multiplex PCR; in TCRdb, only in-frame clones are kept and a portion is missing. This sample has some 47,000 clones, with 57% found just once. Sequenced here: PBMCs, sampled after 24 months of ibrutinib treatment. All receptors come from a human donor with chronic lymphocytic leukemia.

The sample holds a few counts of this clone. The chain uses TRBV6-1 and TRBJ1-2, with D possibly TRBD1 on 5 matching bases. The CDR3 length is 14 residues. The germline V and J ends were trimmed by 4 bases and 2 bases, with 11 bases remaining between them. The germline V gene encodes CDR1 MNHNS and CDR2 SASEGT. The CDR3: CASSVTTANYGYTF. CDR3 nucleotide sequence: TGTGCCAGCAGTGTGACGACAGCAAACTATGGCTACACCTTC.

On this clone itself: One end of the junction does not line up with germline, which may come from a read error. This chain uses TRBV7-7 with TRBJ2-7; 9 nucleotides line up with TRBD1. This CDR3 has 13 residues. The germline CDR1 and CDR2 sequences are SSHAT and FNYEAQ (reference sequence). Here the CDR3 DNA reads TGTGCTAGCAGCTTACAGGGGGCGAGGGAGCAGTACTTC. Protein: CASSLQGAREQYF.

The chain couples TRBV2 to TRBJ2-5, with 10 bases fitting TRBD2. The CDR3 runs to 16 residues. The trim removed 2 bases at V and 7 bases at J, leaving 10 bases unmatched. Germline V CDR1 and CDR2: SNHLY, FYNNEI. In nucleotides, the CDR3 is TGTGCCAGCAGTGAATATCCAGCGGGGGGGCCAGGGACCCAGTACTTC. It specifies CASSEYPAGGPGTQYF.

This chain uses TRBV28 with TRBJ1-1; no definite D call. Germline V CDR1 and CDR2: MDHEN, SYDVKM. Trimming removed 2 bases at V and 4 bases at J, with 11 bases between. The CDR3 is 14 amino acids. Written as DNA, the CDR3 is TGTGCCAGCAGTTTAACGGCAGCGGGCACTGAAGCTTTCTTT. Protein sequence: CASSLTAAGTEAFF.

The V and J genes are TRBV2 and TRBJ2-3, with D uncertain. Per the germline V gene, CDR1 is SNHLY and CDR2 is FYNNEI. The CDR3 is 13 residues long. Trimming pared 5 bases from V and 4 bases from J, leaving 10 bases between. The CDR3 DNA reads TGTGCCAGCAGTCAGAGATTATCAGATACGCAGTATTTT. It is translated as CASSQRLSDTQYF.

This rearrangement joins TRBV5-1 to TRBJ1-1, with 8 nucleotides matching TRBD1. V was pared by 0 bases and J by 1 base, with 2 bases of the junction left unmatched. The CDR3 is made up of 15 amino acids. CDR1 is SGHRS and CDR2 is YFSETQ in the germline V gene. CDR3 region: CASSLADRANTEAFF. DNA for the CDR3: TGCGCCAGCAGCTTGGCGGACAGGGCGAACACTGAAGCTTTCTTT.

V usage is TRBV19 and J usage is TRBJ2-1; 8 positions agree with TRBD2. Germline CDR1 and CDR2: LNHDA and SQIVND (reference sequence). The V segment lost 7 bases and the J segment 4 bases; nucleotides outside the gene matches: 6. The CDR3 sequence is 14 residues long. The CDR3 DNA follows: TGTGCCAGTAAACCGGGGGGGGCGTACAATGAGCAGTTCTTC. Protein product: CASKPGGAYNEQFF.

As for this clone: Relative to the germline gene, one junction end is altered; a read error may explain this. The chain combines TRBV4-2 with TRBJ1-4, with a possible D match to TRBD1 (6 bases). Germline assignment: CDR1 LGHNA and CDR2 YNFKEQ. This CDR3 spans 15 amino acids. As DNA, the CDR3 is TGTGCCAGCAGCAAAGATGTGGGGGGCGGGGAAAAACTGTTTTTT. This translates into CASSKDVGGGEKLFF.

This clone was counted only a few times. The rearrangement links TRBV6-1 to TRBJ1-1; D is ambiguous. Germline loops: CDR1 MNHNS, CDR2 SASEGT. The CDR3 is 16 amino acids. Trimming stripped 4 bases from V and 0 bases from J, with 15 bases between. The DNA of the CDR3 is TGTGCCAGCAGTGTTGGTACGGTTATCCTGAACACTGAAGCTTTCTTT. This translates into CASSVGTVILNTEAFF.

CDR3 sequence reads: CASSSPDRGASPLHF. CDR3 sequence (DNA): TGTGCCAGCAGCTCGCCGGACAGGGGCGCTTCACCCCTCCACTTT. The genes are TRBV7-8 and TRBJ1-6, with 9 bases identical to TRBD1. The germline CDR1 and CDR2 sequences are SGHVS and FQNEAQ. The V segment lost 4 bases and the J segment 9 bases; nucleotides outside the gene matches: 7. CDR3 length: 15 amino acids. Supplemented by reference TRBV7-8 and TRBJ1-6, the full variable domain reads GAGVSQSPRYKVAKRGQDVALRCDPISGHVSLFWYQQALGQGPEFLTYFQNEAQLDKSGLPSDRFFAERPEGSVSTLKIQRTQQEDSAVYLCASSSPDRGASPLHFGNGTRLTVT.

The chain combines TRBV5-6 with TRBJ2-7; possible D gene TRBD1, 6 bases. Germline lookup yields CDR1 SGHDT and CDR2 YYEEEE. Trimming removed 5 bases from V and 2 bases from J, with 20 bases in between. This CDR3 contains 16 residues. CDR3 nucleotides: TGTGCCAGCAGTTTTGGGGGCTGGGGGCGCACCTACGAGCAGTACTTC. Amino acids: CASSFGGWGRTYEQYF.

This chain links TRBV11-3 with TRBJ2-3; TRBD2 aligns across 10 bases. In germline, CDR1 is SGHNT, CDR2 YENEEA. V lost 5 bases, J lost 6 bases, and 8 bases stayed unmatched. The CDR3 has 15 residues. The CDR3 sequence is CASSNQRGGVDTQYF. The CDR3 nucleotides are TGTGCCAGCAGCAACCAGCGGGGGGGCGTTGATACGCAGTATTTT.

This clone was recorded once. V and J are TRBV6-1 and TRBJ2-7, with D uncertain. This CDR3 has 13 amino acids. In germline, CDR1 is MNHNS, CDR2 SASEGT. Trimming stripped 2 bases from V and 3 bases from J, with 8 bases between. The CDR3 region has the DNA TGTGCCAGCAGTGAACAGCCTAACTACGAGCAGTACTTC. Amino acids: CASSEQPNYEQYF.

The J gene is TRBJ2-5, the V gene TRBV19; 13 positions match TRBD2. CDR1 LNHDA and CDR2 SQIVND come from the germline V gene (reference sequence). This CDR3 is 17 amino acids long. V lost 5 bases, J lost 1 base, and 7 bases stayed unmatched. The CDR3 DNA reads TGTGCCAGTAGTCTCGGACTAGCGGGGGCCCTCCAAGAGACCCAGTACTTC. It specifies CASSLGLAGALQETQYF. The whole variable domain, remainder taken from reference TRBV19 and TRBJ2-5, is DGGITQSPKYLFRKEGQNVTLSCEQNLNHDAMYWYRQDPGQGLRLIYYSQIVNDFQKGDIAEGYSVSREKKESFPLTVTSAQKNPTAFYLCASSLGLAGALQETQYFGPGTRLLVL.

This clone was found a few times. This rearrangement joins TRBV20-1 to TRBJ2-1; D uncertain. This CDR3 contains 11 residues. CDR1 and CDR2 from the germline V gene are DFQATT and SNEGSKA (reference sequence). V was clipped by 5 bases and J by 5 bases, with 7 bases between them. This CDR3 is CSASTNNEQFF. The DNA of the CDR3 is TGCAGTGCTTCGACCAACAATGAGCAGTTCTTC.

This clone was detected ten times or more. The chain links TRBV14 to TRBJ1-2; D is unresolved. CDR3 length equals 18 residues. Looked up from germline, CDR1 is SGHDN and CDR2 is FVKESK. With 0 bases removed from V and 6 bases from J, the gap between germline ends came to 23 bases. The CDR3 sequence: CASSQEGSARRGMDGYTF. In nucleotides, the CDR3 is TGTGCCAGCAGCCAAGAAGGGTCGGCCAGGCGGGGTATGGATGGCTACACCTTC.

The V call is TRBV10-3, the J call TRBJ1-1, with D unresolved. The CDR3 has 13 residues. CDR1 is ENHRY, CDR2 SYGVKD, per germline. V gave up 4 bases and J gave up 5 bases, with 11 bases separating them. The CDR3 reads CAISGSRETEAFF. The CDR3 DNA reads as TGTGCCATCAGTGGGAGCCGGGAAACTGAAGCTTTCTTT.

The chain employs TRBV2 and TRBJ1-2; TRBD1 matches at 8 bases. Germline CDR1 is SNHLY and CDR2 is FYNNEI. This CDR3 spans 16 amino acids. J was trimmed by 8 bases and V by 4 bases; bases with no gene match: 15. The chain's CDR3 is CASSGWTGITPWGYTF. The DNA for the CDR3 is TGTGCCAGCAGTGGCTGGACAGGGATTACCCCCTGGGGCTACACCTTC.

The chain has TRBV19 and TRBJ1-2, with a weak D call TRBD1 (5 bases). The length of the CDR3 is 16 residues. The V and J ends lost 4 bases and 0 bases respectively, with 15 bases between them. Germline loops: CDR1 LNHDA, CDR2 SQIVND (reference sequence). The DNA for the CDR3 is TGTGCCAGTAGTAGCTATACAGGTTCAGCTAACTATGGCTACACCTTC. Translation: CASSSYTGSANYGYTF.

The V call is TRBV7-9, the J call TRBJ2-5; D is unclear. Trimming pared 1 base from V and 5 bases from J, leaving 5 bases between. CDR3 length: 12 residues. CDR1 and CDR2 (germline): SEHNR, FQNEAQ (reference sequence). This CDR3 is CASSLGRETQYF. The DNA of the CDR3 is TGTGCCAGCAGCTTAGGGCGGGAGACCCAGTACTTC.

This clone was seen only a few times. The V and J genes are TRBV2 and TRBJ1-1; D gene ambiguous. Trimming removed 7 bases at V and 0 bases at J, with 12 bases between. The CDR3 has 14 residues. CDR1 and CDR2 from the germline V gene are SNHLY and FYNNEI. The CDR3 spells CASMRGAMNTEAFF. The CDR3 coding sequence is TGTGCCAGCATGCGGGGTGCTATGAACACTGAAGCTTTCTTT.

This sequence joins TRBV6-5 and TRBJ2-1, with TRBD2 identical over 7 bases. In germline, CDR1 is MNHEY, CDR2 SVGAGI. The trim removed 2 bases at V and 1 base at J, leaving 2 bases unmatched. The CDR3 spans 15 residues. Written as DNA, the CDR3 is TGTGCCAGCAGTTACGGGCGGGGGTCCTACAATGAGCAGTTCTTC. Its translation: CASSYGRGSYNEQFF.

This clone was counted many times. This chain connects TRBV14 to TRBJ1-2; TRBD1 agrees at 7 bases. The germline CDR1 and CDR2 sequences are SGHDN and FVKESK. The CDR3 has 15 amino acids. J gave up 0 bases and V 1 base, and 2 bases lay outside the gene matches. The CDR3: CASSQGQGANYGYTF. The CDR3 nucleotides read TGTGCCAGCAGCCAAGGCCAGGGGGCTAACTATGGCTACACCTTC.

This sequence joins TRBV14 and TRBJ1-1; D is perhaps TRBD1 (6 bases). Germline values: CDR1 SGHDN, CDR2 FVKESK. This CDR3 is 15 amino acids long. The germline V and J ends were trimmed by 1 base and 5 bases, with 14 bases remaining between them. CDR3 protein: CASSQASGVGTEAFF. The CDR3 coding sequence is TGTGCCAGCAGCCAAGCTTCAGGGGTGGGAACTGAAGCTTTCTTT.

This clone turned up a few times. V usage is TRBV7-9 and J usage is TRBJ1-2; possible D gene TRBD1, 5 bases. The germline gives CDR1 SEHNR, CDR2 FQNEAQ (reference sequence). CDR3 length: 14 amino acids. V lost 4 bases and J 3 bases, leaving 12 bases between the germline ends. CDR3 in DNA: TGTGCCAGCAGCTCCGGGACCGGAGACTATGGCTACACCTTC. It is translated as CASSSGTGDYGYTF.

This clone has more than one count but fewer than ten. The gene calls are TRBV10-3 and TRBJ1-5, with no clear D. Germline V CDR1 and CDR2: ENHRY, SYGVKD. V shed 0 bases and J shed 4 bases, with 7 bases lying between them. The CDR3 sequence is 14 residues long. The CDR3, as DNA: TGTGCCATCAGTGAGTCGAAGGCTAATCAGCCCCAGCATTTT. The encoded protein is CAISESKANQPQHF.

The gene calls are TRBV6-5 and TRBJ2-5; no firm D call. CDR1 is MNHEY and CDR2 is SVGAGI in the germline V gene. The V end lost 2 bases, the J end lost 7 bases, and 5 bases lay between the germline ends. The CDR3 is 11 residues long. CDR3 loop: CASSYVGTQYF. CDR3 nucleotide sequence: TGTGCCAGCAGTTACGTGGGGACCCAGTACTTC.

J is TRBJ2-1 and V is TRBV4-1; D ambiguous. CDR1 and CDR2 from the germline V gene are MGHRA and YSYEKL. V was shortened by 0 bases and J by 8 bases, with 11 bases between the two germline ends. This CDR3 comprises 14 residues. In nucleotides, the CDR3 is TGCGCCAGCAGCCAAGAATCGCCAGCCGATGAGCAGTTCTTC. This translates into CASSQESPADEQFF.

This chain uses TRBV27 with TRBJ2-5; D not certain. CDR1 is MNHEY, CDR2 SMNVEV, per germline (reference sequence). V lost 3 bases, J lost 1 base, and 15 bases lay in between. The CDR3 is 16 residues long. DNA of the CDR3: TGTGCCAGCAGTTTGTGGACCCTCAGTGGCCAAGAGACCCAGTACTTC. It specifies CASSLWTLSGQETQYF.